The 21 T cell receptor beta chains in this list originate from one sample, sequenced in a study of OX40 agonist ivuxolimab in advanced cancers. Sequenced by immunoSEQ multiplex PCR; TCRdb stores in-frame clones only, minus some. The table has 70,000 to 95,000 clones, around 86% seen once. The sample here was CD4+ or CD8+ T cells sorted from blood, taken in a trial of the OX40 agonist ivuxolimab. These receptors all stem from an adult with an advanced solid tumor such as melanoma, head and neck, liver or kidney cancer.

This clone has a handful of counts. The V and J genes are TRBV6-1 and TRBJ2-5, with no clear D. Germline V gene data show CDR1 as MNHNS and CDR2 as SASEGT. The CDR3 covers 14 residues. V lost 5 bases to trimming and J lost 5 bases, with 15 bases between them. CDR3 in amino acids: CASSRLTLGETQYF. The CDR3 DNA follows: TGTGCCAGCAGTAGACTCACCCTAGGGGAGACCCAGTACTTC.

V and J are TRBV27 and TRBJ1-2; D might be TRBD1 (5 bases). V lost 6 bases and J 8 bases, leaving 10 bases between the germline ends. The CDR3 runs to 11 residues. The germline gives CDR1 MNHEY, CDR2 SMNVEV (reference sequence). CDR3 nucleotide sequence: TGTGCCAGCAGGGCCGGGACGGGCTACACCTTC. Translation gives CASRAGTGYTF.

CDR3 in DNA: TGTGCCAGCACGATAGACCTCGTGAACACTGAAGCTTTCTTT. The encoded protein is CASTIDLVNTEAFF. The chain couples TRBV2 to TRBJ1-1; D uncertain. V gave up 7 bases and J gave up 0 bases, with 12 bases separating them. This CDR3 has 14 amino acids. Germline values: CDR1 SNHLY, CDR2 FYNNEI.

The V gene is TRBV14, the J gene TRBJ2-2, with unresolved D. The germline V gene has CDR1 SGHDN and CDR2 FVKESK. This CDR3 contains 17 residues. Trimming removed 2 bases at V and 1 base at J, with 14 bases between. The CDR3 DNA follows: TGTGCCAGCAGCCAAAGCTACGGATCTCGGAACACCGGGGAGCTGTTTTTT. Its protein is CASSQSYGSRNTGELFF.

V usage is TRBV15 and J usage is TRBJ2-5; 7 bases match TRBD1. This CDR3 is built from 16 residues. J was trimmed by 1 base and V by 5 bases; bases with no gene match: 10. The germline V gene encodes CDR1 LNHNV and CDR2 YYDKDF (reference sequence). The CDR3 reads CATSPLSTGSQETQYF. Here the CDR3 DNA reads TGTGCCACCAGCCCTCTTTCGACAGGGAGCCAAGAGACCCAGTACTTC.

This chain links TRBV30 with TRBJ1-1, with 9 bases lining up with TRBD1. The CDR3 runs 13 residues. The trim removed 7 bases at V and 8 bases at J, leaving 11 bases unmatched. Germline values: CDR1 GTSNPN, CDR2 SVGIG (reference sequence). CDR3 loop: CASKTGTGLEAFF. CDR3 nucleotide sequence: TGTGCCTCCAAAACCGGGACAGGGTTGGAAGCTTTCTTT.

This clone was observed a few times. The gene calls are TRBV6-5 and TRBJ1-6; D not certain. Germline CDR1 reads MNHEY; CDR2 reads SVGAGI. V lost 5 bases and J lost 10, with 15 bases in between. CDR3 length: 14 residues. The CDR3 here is CASSPPRPNSPLHF. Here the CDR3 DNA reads TGTGCCAGCAGTCCCCCTAGACCCAACTCACCCCTCCACTTT.

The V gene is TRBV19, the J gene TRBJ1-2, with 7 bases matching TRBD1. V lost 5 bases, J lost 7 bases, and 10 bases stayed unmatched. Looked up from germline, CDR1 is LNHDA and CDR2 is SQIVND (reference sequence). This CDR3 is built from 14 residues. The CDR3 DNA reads TGTGCCAGTAGTCTAGCGACAGGGTTGGGTGGCTACACCTTC. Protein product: CASSLATGLGGYTF.

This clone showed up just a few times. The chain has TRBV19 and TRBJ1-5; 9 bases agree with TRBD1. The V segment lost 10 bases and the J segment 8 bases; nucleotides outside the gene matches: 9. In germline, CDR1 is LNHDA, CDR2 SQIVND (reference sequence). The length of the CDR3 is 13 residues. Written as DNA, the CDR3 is TGTGCCACCGGGACAGGGTATCAGGAGCCCCAGCATTTT. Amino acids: CATGTGYQEPQHF.

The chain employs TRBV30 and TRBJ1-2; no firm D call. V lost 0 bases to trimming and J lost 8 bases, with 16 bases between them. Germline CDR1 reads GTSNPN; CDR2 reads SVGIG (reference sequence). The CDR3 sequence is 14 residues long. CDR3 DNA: TGTGCCTGGAGTGTACACCCACGCCGGATAGGCTACACCTTC. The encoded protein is CAWSVHPRRIGYTF.

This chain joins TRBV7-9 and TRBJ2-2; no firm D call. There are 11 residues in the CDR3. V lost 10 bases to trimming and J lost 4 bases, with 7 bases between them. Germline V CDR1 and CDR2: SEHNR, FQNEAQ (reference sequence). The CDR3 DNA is TGTGCCAATTCGGGCACCGGGGAGCTGTTTTTT. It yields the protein CANSGTGELFF. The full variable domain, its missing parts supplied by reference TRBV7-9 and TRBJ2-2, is DTGVSQNPRHKITKRGQNVTFRCDPISEHNRLYWYRQTLGQGPEFLTYFQNEAQLEKSRLLSDRFSAERPKGSFSTLEIQRTEQGDSAMYLCANSGTGELFFGEGSRLTVL.

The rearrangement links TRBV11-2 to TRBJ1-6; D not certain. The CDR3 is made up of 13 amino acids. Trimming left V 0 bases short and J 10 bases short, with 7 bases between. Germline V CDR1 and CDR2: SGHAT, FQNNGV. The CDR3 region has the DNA TGTGCCAGCAGCTTAGATAGGTCCTCACCCCTCCACTTT. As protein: CASSLDRSSPLHF. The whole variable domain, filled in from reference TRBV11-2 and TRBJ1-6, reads EAGVAQSPRYKIIEKRQSVAFWCNPISGHATLYWYQQILGQGPKLLIQFQNNGVVDDSQLPKDRFSAERLKGVDSTLKIQPAKLEDSAVYLCASSLDRSSPLHFGNGTRLTVT.

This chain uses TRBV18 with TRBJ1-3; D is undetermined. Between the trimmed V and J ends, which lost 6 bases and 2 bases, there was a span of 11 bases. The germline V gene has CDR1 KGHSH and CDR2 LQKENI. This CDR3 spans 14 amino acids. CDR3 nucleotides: TGTGCCAGCTCCCCTCCAACCACTGGAAACACCATATATTTT. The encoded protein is CASSPPTTGNTIYF. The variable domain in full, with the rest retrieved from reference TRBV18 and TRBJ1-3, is NAGVMQNPRHLVRRRGQEARLRCSPMKGHSHVYWYRQLPEEGLKFMVYLQKENIIDESGMPKERFSAEFPKEGPSILRIQQVVRGDSAAYFCASSPPTTGNTIYFGEGSWLTVV.

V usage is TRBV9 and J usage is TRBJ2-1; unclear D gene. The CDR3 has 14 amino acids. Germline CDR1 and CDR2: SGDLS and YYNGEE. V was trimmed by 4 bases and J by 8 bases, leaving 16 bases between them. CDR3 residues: CASSPIPRSHEQFF. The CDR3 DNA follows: TGTGCCAGCAGCCCTATCCCTAGAAGCCATGAGCAGTTCTTC.

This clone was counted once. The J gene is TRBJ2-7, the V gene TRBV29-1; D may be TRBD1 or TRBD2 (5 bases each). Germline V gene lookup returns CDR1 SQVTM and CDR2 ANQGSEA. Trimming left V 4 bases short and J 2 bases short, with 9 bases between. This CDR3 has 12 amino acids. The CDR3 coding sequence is TGCAGCGTTGGGGACGGGCCCTACGAGCAGTACTTC. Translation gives CSVGDGPYEQYF.

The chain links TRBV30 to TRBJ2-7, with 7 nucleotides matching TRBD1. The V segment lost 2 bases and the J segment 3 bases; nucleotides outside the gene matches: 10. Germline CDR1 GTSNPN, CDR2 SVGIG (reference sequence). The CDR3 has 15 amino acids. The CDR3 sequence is CAWSRIRQGLYEQYF. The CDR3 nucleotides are TGTGCCTGGAGTAGGATTCGACAGGGCCTCTACGAGCAGTACTTC.

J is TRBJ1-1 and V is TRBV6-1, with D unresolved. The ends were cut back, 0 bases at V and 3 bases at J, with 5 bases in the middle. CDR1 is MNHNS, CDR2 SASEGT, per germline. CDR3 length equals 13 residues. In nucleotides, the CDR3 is TGTGCCAGCAGTGAAGCAGGGTACACTGAAGCTTTCTTT. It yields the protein CASSEAGYTEAFF.

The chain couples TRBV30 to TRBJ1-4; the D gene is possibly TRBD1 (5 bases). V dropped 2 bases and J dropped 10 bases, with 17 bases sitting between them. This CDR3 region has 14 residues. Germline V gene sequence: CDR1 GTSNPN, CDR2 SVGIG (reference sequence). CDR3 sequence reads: CAWSHSQMGGKLFF. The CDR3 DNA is TGTGCCTGGAGTCATTCCCAGATGGGGGGAAAACTGTTTTTT.

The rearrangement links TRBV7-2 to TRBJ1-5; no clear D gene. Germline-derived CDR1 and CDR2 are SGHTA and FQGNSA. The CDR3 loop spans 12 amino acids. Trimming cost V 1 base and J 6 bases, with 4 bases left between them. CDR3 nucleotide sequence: TGTGCCAGCAGCTTAGGGGTTCAGCCCCAGCATTTT. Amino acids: CASSLGVQPQHF. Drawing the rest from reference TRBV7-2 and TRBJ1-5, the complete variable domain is GAGVSQSPSNKVTEKGKDVELRCDPISGHTALYWYRQSLGQGLEFLIYFQGNSAPDKSGLPSDRFSAERTGGSVSTLTIQRTQQEDSAVYLCASSLGVQPQHFGDGTRLSIL.

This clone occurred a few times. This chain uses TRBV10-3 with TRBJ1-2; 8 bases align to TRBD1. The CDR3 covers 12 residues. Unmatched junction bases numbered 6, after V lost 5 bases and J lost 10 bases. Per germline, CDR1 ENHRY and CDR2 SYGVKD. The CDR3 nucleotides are TGTGCCATCAGTCCTGGACAGGGCTTCTACACCTTC. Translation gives CAISPGQGFYTF.

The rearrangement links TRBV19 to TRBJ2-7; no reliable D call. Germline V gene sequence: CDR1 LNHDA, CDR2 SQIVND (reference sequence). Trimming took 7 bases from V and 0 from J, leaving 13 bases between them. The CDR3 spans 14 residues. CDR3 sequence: CASTFSYRSYEQYF. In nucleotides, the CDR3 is TGTGCCAGTACGTTCAGTTACCGCTCCTACGAGCAGTACTTC.